The 21 T cell receptor beta chains presented below share a single source sample, sequenced in a study of T-cell reconstitution after alpha-beta-depleted transplantation in children (dated by TCRdb to the mid-2010s). This specimen's treatment or condition label, per the study, means: allogeneic hematopoietic cell transplantation with graft depleted of TCRalphabeta T cells and CD19 B cells. The library relied on PCR. Reads for this sample came from an Illumina HiSeq 2500. TCR libraries were prepared with molecular barcoding, using unique molecular identifiers to normalize TCRbeta repertoire quantification. TCRdb reprocessed the public reads (quality trimming at Q25 with fastp, clone calling with MiXCR) and kept in-frame beta chains. Each CDR3 protein gets just one entry, which takes the most common genes and DNA from the rows behind it. For this sample the table gives 200,000 to 250,000 distinct CDR3 sequences, of which approximately 24% were detected only once. The top ten hold about 5% of the sample.

The sequences come from PBMCs, mostly from graft donor cells, collected 360 days after TCRalphabeta/CD19-depleted stem cell transplant. The source of these receptors is a female patient between 2 and 10 years old who had a stem cell transplant for congenital amegakaryocytic thrombocytopenia, so the T cells may come from the graft donor.

This clonotype was counted once. V gene TRBV5-1 combines with J gene TRBJ2-1; 8 bases align to TRBD1. Germline lookup yields CDR1 SGHRS and CDR2 YFSETQ. The CDR3 spans 16 residues. V was clipped by 4 bases and J by 5 bases; unmatched bases: 11. CDR3 protein: CASSLNPGTGDNEQFF. CDR3 DNA sequence: TGCGCCAGCAGCCTCAACCCCGGGACAGGAGACAATGAGCAGTTCTTC.

V usage is TRBV27 and J usage is TRBJ2-7; tentative D call: TRBD1 (5 bases). V was shortened by 2 bases and J by 2 bases, with 22 bases between the two germline ends. Germline V gives CDR1 MNHEY, CDR2 SMNVEV (reference sequence). The CDR3 contains 18 residues. The CDR3 DNA reads as TGTGCCAGCAGTTTAGCCAGGGAATTGTCGGACGGCCCCTACGAGCAGTACTTC. As protein: CASSLARELSDGPYEQYF.

This clonotype came up a few times. An end of the junction differs from the germline gene, which may be a read error. The V call is TRBV3-1, the J call TRBJ2-7; D assignment may be TRBD1 or TRBD2 (5 bases each). The CDR3 covers 14 residues. The V gene's germline CDR1 is LGHDT and CDR2 YNNKEL (reference sequence). Here the CDR3 DNA reads TGTGCCAGCAGCCGGGGGAAAGCACACTACGTGCAGTACTTC. It is translated as CASSRGKAHYVQYF.

This clonotype came up many times. The chain employs TRBV12-3 or TRBV12-4 and TRBJ2-1; D might be TRBD1 (6 bases). V was clipped by 1 base and J by 8 bases, with 12 bases between them. The CDR3 sequence is 14 residues long. The CDR3 coding sequence is TGTGCCAGCAGTTTAGAGTCAGGGGCCTATGAGCAGTTCTTC. Residues: CASSLESGAYEQFF.

This clonotype was seen many times. V and J are TRBV29-1 and TRBJ1-2; 8 positions match TRBD1. V was pared by 5 bases and J by 4 bases, with 6 bases of the junction left unmatched. Looked up from germline, CDR1 is SQVTM and CDR2 is ANQGSEA. The CDR3 contains 13 residues. As DNA, the CDR3 is TGCAGCGTTACTCGGACAGGGAGCTATGGCTACACCTTC. Protein: CSVTRTGSYGYTF.

This clonotype was observed many times. The gene calls are TRBV10-3 and TRBJ1-1, with 9 positions matching TRBD1. The V gene's germline CDR1 is ENHRY and CDR2 SYGVKD. CDR3 length equals 14 residues. J lost 0 bases, V lost 8 bases, and 4 bases had no gene match. This CDR3 reads CAIGTGMMNTEAFF. CDR3 bases: TGTGCCATCGGGACAGGGATGATGAACACTGAAGCTTTCTTT.

The chain employs TRBV29-1 and TRBJ2-5; D could derive from TRBD1 or TRBD2 (5 bases each). In germline, CDR1 is SQVTM, CDR2 ANQGSEA. V lost 5 bases, J lost 5 bases, and 15 bases lay in between. The CDR3 extends over 13 amino acids. The CDR3 DNA reads TGCAGCGTTAGAGGGGCCGCCGGGGAGACCCAGTACTTC. The encoded protein is CSVRGAAGETQYF.

The genes are TRBV28 and TRBJ2-5; tentatively, D is TRBD1 (5 bases). The CDR3 totals 18 residues. V was trimmed by 3 bases and J by 3 bases, leaving 23 bases between them. Germline V gene sequence: CDR1 MDHEN, CDR2 SYDVKM. DNA for the CDR3: TGTGCCAGCAGTTTTGACTTAGGACAACCCGAAGGGAAAGAGACCCAGTACTTC. Translating it yields CASSFDLGQPEGKETQYF.

This clonotype was found many times. This CDR3 reads CASSLGQGDTQYF. Here the CDR3 DNA reads TGTGCCAGCAGCCTGGGACAGGGGGATACGCAGTATTTT. The V call is TRBV12-3 or TRBV12-4, the J call TRBJ2-3; 10 bases align to TRBD1. Trimming removed 6 bases from V and 6 bases from J; junction bases left unmatched: 3. The length of the CDR3 is 13 residues.

This clonotype has more than one count but fewer than ten. V usage is TRBV12-3 or TRBV12-4 and J usage is TRBJ1-1; D not certain. V dropped 1 base and J dropped 4 bases, with 10 bases sitting between them. This CDR3 is built from 14 residues. CDR3 in amino acids: CASSLGGTGTEAFF. The CDR3 DNA reads as TGTGCCAGCAGTTTAGGAGGTACGGGCACTGAAGCTTTCTTT.

This clonotype was observed a handful of times. The chain has TRBV5-1 and TRBJ2-3, with a possible D match to TRBD1 (5 bases). The V end lost 4 bases, the J end lost 4 bases, and 16 bases lay between the germline ends. CDR3 length: 15 amino acids. Germline CDR1 and CDR2: SGHRS and YFSETQ. The DNA for the CDR3 is TGCGCCAGCAGCCGCTCCGAAGGGGTCTCAGATACGCAGTATTTT. Translating it yields CASSRSEGVSDTQYF.

This clonotype has a handful of counts. The rearrangement joins TRBV25-1 to TRBJ2-5; no clear D. V shed 3 bases and J shed 1 base, with 12 bases lying between them. In germline, CDR1 is MGHDK, CDR2 SYGVNS. The CDR3 contains 15 residues. This chain's CDR3 is CASSDVGRIQETQYF. CDR3 in DNA: TGTGCCAGCAGTGACGTTGGCCGGATCCAAGAGACCCAGTACTTC.

This clonotype was seen only a few times. This chain connects TRBV20-1 to TRBJ2-5, with unresolved D. The CDR3 length is 13 residues. Deletions cut 0 bases from V and 3 bases from J, with 8 bases between. The germline V gene has CDR1 DFQATT and CDR2 SNEGSKA (reference sequence). The CDR3 nucleotides are TGCAGTGCTAGAGATCGCTCCAAAGAGACCCAGTACTTC. Amino acid sequence: CSARDRSKETQYF.

This clonotype was seen ten or more times. The chain couples TRBV6-2 or TRBV6-3 to TRBJ2-5; 8 bases fit TRBD1. The CDR3 length is 14 residues. Trimming removed 6 bases from V and 4 bases from J; junction bases left unmatched: 7. The germline CDR1 and CDR2 sequences are MNHEY and SVGEGT. CDR3 loop: CASSDGQGGETQYF. The CDR3, as DNA: TGTGCCAGCAGCGACGGACAGGGAGGAGAGACCCAGTACTTC.

The chain joins TRBV28 to TRBJ1-2; D gene uncertain. Germline CDR1 MDHEN, CDR2 SYDVKM. V lost 6 bases to trimming and J lost 0 bases, with 20 bases between them. CDR3 size: 17 residues. The CDR3 DNA reads TGTGCCAGCAGCCCCCTAATCAGGATCGGACCTAACTATGGCTACACCTTC. Translation gives CASSPLIRIGPNYGYTF.

A few counts support this clonotype. The chain uses TRBV7-2 and TRBJ2-3; 14 nucleotides agree with TRBD2. The CDR3 has 22 amino acids. Germline trimming cut 6 bases from V and 4 bases from J; bases unmatched to any gene: 24. From germline, CDR1 is SGHTA and CDR2 FQGNSA. CDR3 sequence (DNA): TGTGCCAGCAGACCGACTAGCGGGAGGGCCTATGGTAAAGATGACGGAGCAGATACGCAGTATTTT. It translates to CASRPTSGRAYGKDDGADTQYF.

This clonotype was seen more than once but under ten times. V usage is TRBV2 and J usage is TRBJ2-3; TRBD2 agrees at 7 bases. Per germline, CDR1 SNHLY and CDR2 FYNNEI. Losses at the gene ends were 7 bases for V and 2 bases for J; bases not matched to a gene: 18. The CDR3 runs to 18 residues. CDR3 sequence: CASTLNLPRLALTDTQYF. The CDR3 nucleotides are TGTGCCAGCACTTTGAATTTACCGCGACTAGCCCTCACAGATACGCAGTATTTT.

The chain joins TRBV20-1 to TRBJ2-3; D possibly corresponds to TRBD1 (6 bases). CDR1 and CDR2 (germline): DFQATT, SNEGSKA (reference sequence). The V end was cut by 2 bases, the J end by 2 bases, with 11 bases between. The CDR3 is 14 amino acids. CDR3: CSARRDIPTDTQYF. The CDR3 DNA reads as TGCAGTGCTAGAAGGGACATCCCCACAGATACGCAGTATTTT.

This clonotype was picked up a small number of times. The rearrangement joins TRBV29-1 to TRBJ1-1; D may be TRBD1 (6 bases). The CDR3 runs 11 residues. V dropped 0 bases and J dropped 8 bases, with 7 bases sitting between them. The V gene's germline CDR1 is SQVTM and CDR2 ANQGSEA. The CDR3 nucleotides are TGCAGCGTTGAAGAAACAGGGGAAGCTTTCTTT. The encoded protein is CSVEETGEAFF.

A few counts support this clonotype. The CDR3 coding sequence is TGTGCCAGCAGCCAAGATGGACTGGTGCAGTACTTC. As protein: CASSQDGLVQYF. This chain joins TRBV14 and TRBJ2-7; D may be TRBD2 (5 bases). The CDR3 loop spans 12 amino acids. Trimming cost V 0 bases and J 9 bases, with 9 bases left between them. The germline CDR1 and CDR2 sequences are SGHDN and FVKESK.

V gene TRBV12-3 or TRBV12-4 combines with J gene TRBJ1-6; 9 bases match TRBD1. There are 15 residues in the CDR3. V lost 5 bases to trimming and J lost 5 bases; unmatched junction nucleotides: 4. The CDR3 region has the DNA TGTGCCAGCAGTAGTCGGACAGGGGATAATTCACCCCTCCACTTT. Translated: CASSSRTGDNSPLHF.